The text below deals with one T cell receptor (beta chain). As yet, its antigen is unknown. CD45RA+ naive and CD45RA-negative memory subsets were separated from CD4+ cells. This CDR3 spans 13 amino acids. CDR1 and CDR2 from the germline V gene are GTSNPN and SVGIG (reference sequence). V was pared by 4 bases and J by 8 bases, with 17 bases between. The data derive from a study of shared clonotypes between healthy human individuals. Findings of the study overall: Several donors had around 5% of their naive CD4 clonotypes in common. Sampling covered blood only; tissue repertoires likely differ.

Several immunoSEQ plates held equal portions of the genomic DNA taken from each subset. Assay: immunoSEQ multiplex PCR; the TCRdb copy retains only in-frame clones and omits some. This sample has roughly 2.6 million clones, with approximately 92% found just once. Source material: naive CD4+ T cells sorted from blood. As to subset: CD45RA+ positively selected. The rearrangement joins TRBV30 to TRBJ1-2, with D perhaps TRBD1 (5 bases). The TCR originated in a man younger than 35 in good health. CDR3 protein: CAWNSGSRDGYTF. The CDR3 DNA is TGTGCCTGGAACTCAGGGAGCAGGGACGGCTACACCTTC. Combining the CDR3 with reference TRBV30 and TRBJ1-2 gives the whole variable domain SQTIHQWPATLVQPVGSPLSLECTVEGTSNPNLYWYRQAAGRGLQLLFYSVGIGQISSEVPQNLSASRPQDRQFILSSKKLLLSDSGFYLCAWNSGSRDGYTFGSGTRLTVV.